This is a list of T cell receptor beta chains from one sample in a study of T cell clones after liver transplantation. Using immunoSEQ multiplex PCR, the repertoire was profiled, and TCRdb retains in-frame clones only, with some absent. This table holds about 75,000 clones, around four fifths found once. The source material was CD4+ T cells from blood, sampled around 50 months after liver transplant. The receptors stem from a human patient who received a liver transplant. Some T cells may originate from the graft donor. CDR3s include the opening cysteine and the closing phenylalanine or tryptophan. The D gene is left open where the match is weak. Clone size is given for some rows only: seen once, a few or many times, or a class if the clone is expanded.

size	J	D	V	CDR3	DNA
NA	TRBJ1-5	NA	TRBV6-6	CASRPRGNQPQHF	TGTGCCAGCAGGCCACGGGGCAATCAGCCCCAGCATTTT
NA	TRBJ2-1	NA	TRBV7-2	CASSLASGFYNEQFF	TGTGCCAGCAGCTTAGCGTCAGGGTTTTACAATGAGCAGTTCTTC
once	TRBJ2-3	TRBD2	TRBV5-4	CASSPGLAGNLGTDTQYF	TGTGCCAGCAGCCCGGGACTAGCGGGGAACCTAGGCACAGATACGCAGTATTTT
NA	TRBJ1-2	NA	TRBV15	CATSGTGQIYGYTF	TGTGCCACCAGCGGAACGGGACAAATCTATGGCTACACCTTC
NA	TRBJ2-7	TRBD2	TRBV5-6	CASSLNSGTTILGEQYF	TGTGCCAGCAGCCTCAATAGCGGGACGACTATCTTAGGCGAGCAGTACTTC
NA	TRBJ2-1	NA	TRBV19	CASSITGQSYNEQFF	TGTGCCAGTAGTATTACGGGGCAGTCCTACAATGAGCAGTTCTTC
NA	TRBJ1-2	TRBD1	TRBV6-5	CASSSPRGGYGYTF	TGTGCCAGCAGTTCCCCCAGGGGGGGCTATGGCTACACCTTC
NA	TRBJ2-6	NA	TRBV5-1	CASSSGTGANVLTF	TGCGCCAGCAGCTCAGGGACTGGGGCCAACGTCCTGACTTTC
NA	TRBJ1-1	NA	TRBV5-1	CASVGGGRTEAFF	TGCGCCAGCGTCGGGGGAGGTCGTACTGAAGCTTTCTTT
NA	TRBJ2-2	TRBD2	TRBV28	CASRPGLAHGTGELFF	TGTGCCAGCAGACCAGGACTAGCGCACGGTACGGGGGAGCTGTTTTTT
NA	TRBJ1-2	TRBD1	TRBV30	CAWSVFGSGGSYGYTF	TGTGCCTGGAGTGTGTTCGGTTCAGGGGGATCCTATGGCTACACCTTC
NA	TRBJ1-6	TRBD1	TRBV15	CATSSRDRASYNSPLHF	TGTGCCACCAGCAGTCGGGACAGGGCCTCCTATAATTCACCCCTCCACTTT
NA	TRBJ1-6	TRBD1	TRBV5-1	CASSSGGTGVSSPLHF	TGCGCCAGCAGCTCGGGAGGGACAGGGGTAAGCTCACCCCTCCACTTT
NA	TRBJ1-5	NA	TRBV18	CASSPMGGQSYQPQHF	TGTGCCAGCTCACCGATGGGGGGGCAATCGTATCAGCCCCAGCATTTT
NA	TRBJ1-5	TRBD1	TRBV19	CASSITLGPGQGDQPQHF	TGTGCCAGTAGTATCACCTTAGGACCGGGACAGGGCGATCAGCCCCAGCATTTT
NA	TRBJ2-7	NA	TRBV27	CASRPQWDSHEQYF	TGTGCCAGCAGACCTCAATGGGACTCCCACGAGCAGTACTTC
NA	TRBJ2-7	TRBD1	TRBV5-4	CASSLRPQGGEQYF	TGTGCCAGCAGCTTGCGTCCACAGGGGGGCGAGCAGTACTTC
NA	TRBJ2-3	TRBD2	TRBV5-1	CASRTVAGGPTDTQYF	TGCGCCAGCCGGACCGTAGCGGGAGGGCCTACAGATACGCAGTATTTT
few	TRBJ1-1	NA	TRBV4-3	CASTARVYTEAFF	TGCGCCAGCACCGCGCGGGTTTACACTGAAGCTTTCTTT
NA	TRBJ2-5	NA	TRBV4-2	CASSQGLDSEAGETQYF	TGTGCCAGCAGCCAAGGGCTGGACTCAGAGGCAGGAGAGACCCAGTACTTC
NA	TRBJ2-5	NA	TRBV6-5	CASSFGQFQETQYF	TGTGCCAGCAGCTTTGGACAGTTCCAAGAGACCCAGTACTTC
once	TRBJ2-4	TRBD2	TRBV2	CASSAGTSPKNIQYF	TGTGCCAGCAGTGCTGGGACTAGCCCCAAAAACATTCAGTACTTC
NA	TRBJ2-3	NA	TRBV7-2	CASSSPHPAVTSTDTQYF	TGTGCCAGCAGCTCACCCCATCCAGCGGTTACTAGCACAGATACGCAGTATTTT
NA	TRBJ2-7	NA	TRBV5-1	CASSFRGYEQYF	TGCGCCAGCAGCTTCCGGGGATACGAGCAGTACTTC